This TCR beta chain was recovered during a study of PD-1 blockade in classical Hodgkin lymphoma. Indicated time point: newly diagnosed, previously untreated cHL patient sample. From thawed PBMCs, CD8+ T cells were isolated by magnetic negative selection. Per germline, CDR1 LNHDA and CDR2 SQIVND (reference sequence). The germline V and J ends were trimmed by 1 base and 0 bases, with 9 bases remaining between them. This CDR3 has 15 amino acids. The method was immunoSEQ multiplex PCR; TCRdb's version includes in-frame clones alone and lacks a portion of them. Of 3,000 or so clones in the sample, more than 75% were seen once.

Sequenced: CD8+ T cells from blood. The clonotype originates from a human donor with classical Hodgkin lymphoma. The J gene is TRBJ1-2, the V gene TRBV19; no firm D call. DNA for the CDR3: TGTGCCAGTAGTATAGCGGCGGGTCCTAACTATGGCTACACCTTC. Translation: CASSIAAGPNYGYTF.